This entry features one T cell receptor (beta chain) sequence. The antigen remains unidentified. These data come from a study of T cell responses to AZD1222 COVID-19 vaccine. Notes on the study in general: Clonal diversity may have been underestimated in mostly white British donors.

The repertoire was sequenced with immunoSEQ multiplex PCR; TCRdb's copy has only in-frame clones and lacks some. In the table there are 130,000 to 150,000 clones, 88% of which are singletons. The germline V gene has CDR1 MDHEN and CDR2 SYDVKM. There are 15 residues in the CDR3. V was clipped by 6 bases and J by 0 bases, with 15 bases between them. The TCR was taken from an adult in good health. The material sequenced was peripheral blood, taken on day 0 of AZD1222 vaccination. The chain is built from TRBV28 and TRBJ2-7; D possibly corresponds to TRBD1 (6 bases). CDR3 sequence (DNA): TGTGCCAGCAGCTCCGGGACACTCAGCTCCTACGAGCAGTACTTC. Protein sequence: CASSSGTLSSYEQYF.